These 25 T cell receptor beta chains originate from one sample sequenced in a study of cytomegalovirus exposure and HLA in healthy donors. The primer mix had 60 Vbeta and 13 Jbeta primers. The repertoire was sequenced with immunoSEQ multiplex PCR; TCRdb's copy has only in-frame clones and lacks some. The sample lists about 160,000 clones; 75% to 90% were seen once. Input material: PBMCs. The source is a woman aged 18-35 years in good health and CMV-seronegative.

V usage is TRBV5-4 and J usage is TRBJ2-3, with 7 bases matching TRBD1. CDR3 size: 15 residues. Germline CDR1 SGHNT, CDR2 YYREEE (reference sequence). Losses at the gene ends were 5 bases for V and 2 bases for J; bases not matched to a gene: 8. CDR3 sequence (DNA): TGTGCCAGCAGGGCGCAGGGGGTTGTCACAGATACGCAGTATTTT. It encodes CASRAQGVVTDTQYF. Complete variable domain (other parts from reference TRBV5-4 and TRBJ2-3): ETGVTQSPTHLIKTRGQQVTLRCSSQSGHNTVSWYQQALGQGPQFIFQYYREEENGRGNFPPRFSGLQFPNYSSELNVNALELDDSALYLCASRAQGVVTDTQYFGPGTRLTVL.

The chain joins TRBV5-3 to TRBJ2-7; a possible D gene is TRBD1 (5 bases). TRBV5-3 is placed among ORFs of uncertain function. Trimming removed 4 bases from V and 2 bases from J, with 19 bases in between. The CDR3 extends over 16 amino acids. CDR3 amino acids: CARSQPQDVSAYEQYF. CDR3 DNA: TGTGCCAGAAGCCAACCACAGGACGTATCTGCCTACGAGCAGTACTTC.

The chain employs TRBV27 and TRBJ1-5; the D is unclear. The V gene's germline CDR1 is MNHEY and CDR2 SMNVEV (reference sequence). The V end lost 2 bases, the J end lost 1 base, and 6 bases lay between the germline ends. The CDR3 consists of 14 residues. The CDR3 reads CASSLVRSNQPQHF. DNA of the CDR3: TGTGCCAGCAGTTTAGTCAGGAGCAATCAGCCCCAGCATTTT.

This chain joins TRBV7-2 and TRBJ2-1; 14 bases align to TRBD2. J was trimmed by 2 bases and V by 1 base; bases with no gene match: 4. This CDR3 has 18 amino acids. Per germline, CDR1 SGHTA and CDR2 FQGNSA. The CDR3 loop reads CASSLGGTSGGAYNEQFF. The CDR3 nucleotides are TGTGCCAGCAGCTTAGGAGGGACTAGCGGGGGAGCCTACAATGAGCAGTTCTTC. Using reference TRBV7-2 and TRBJ2-1 for the parts outside the CDR3, the full variable domain is GAGVSQSPSNKVTEKGKDVELRCDPISGHTALYWYRQSLGQGLEFLIYFQGNSAPDKSGLPSDRFSAERTGGSVSTLTIQRTQQEDSAVYLCASSLGGTSGGAYNEQFFGPGTRLTVL.

V usage is TRBV18 and J usage is TRBJ1-2; 7 nucleotides line up with TRBD1. The CDR3 runs 16 residues. The germline V gene encodes CDR1 KGHSH and CDR2 LQKENI. The trim removed 2 bases at V and 1 base at J, leaving 7 bases unmatched. In nucleotides, the CDR3 is TGTGCCAGCTCACCAGCGGGACAGACAATTAACTATGGCTACACCTTC. Protein: CASSPAGQTINYGYTF. The full variable domain, completed using reference TRBV18 and TRBJ1-2, is NAGVMQNPRHLVRRRGQEARLRCSPMKGHSHVYWYRQLPEEGLKFMVYLQKENIIDESGMPKERFSAEFPKEGPSILRIQQVVRGDSAAYFCASSPAGQTINYGYTFGSGTRLTVV.

CDR3 amino acids: CASSTGQGSSGANVLTF. The CDR3 DNA is TGTGCCAGCTCAACGGGACAGGGGTCCTCTGGGGCCAACGTCCTGACTTTC. The chain is built from TRBV18 and TRBJ2-6, with 10 positions matching TRBD1. The CDR3 runs 17 residues. The V and J ends lost 5 bases and 0 bases, in that order; junction bases with no gene match: 4. Germline V gene sequence: CDR1 KGHSH, CDR2 LQKENI.

The genes are TRBV7-9 and TRBJ2-1, with 11 bases matching TRBD2. The CDR3 is 17 amino acids. With V trimmed by 5 bases and J by 0 bases, 6 bases remained unmatched. Germline V gene data show CDR1 as SEHNR and CDR2 as FQNEAQ (reference sequence). The CDR3, as DNA: TGTGCCAGCAGCACCGGGACTAGCGGTAGCTCCTACAATGAGCAGTTCTTC. This encodes CASSTGTSGSSYNEQFF.

The chain links TRBV19 to TRBJ1-1, with D possibly matching TRBD1 (6 bases). V lost 3 bases and J 3 bases, leaving 14 bases between the germline ends. Germline V gene sequence: CDR1 LNHDA, CDR2 SQIVND (reference sequence). The CDR3 has 15 amino acids. The CDR3 DNA reads TGTGCCAGTAGTATCTGGGGGCGCAGGGACACTGAAGCTTTCTTT. Its protein product is CASSIWGRRDTEAFF. The entire variable domain, with the rest obtained from reference TRBV19 and TRBJ1-1, is as follows: DGGITQSPKYLFRKEGQNVTLSCEQNLNHDAMYWYRQDPGQGLRLIYYSQIVNDFQKGDIAEGYSVSREKKESFPLTVTSAQKNPTAFYLCASSIWGRRDTEAFFGQGTRLTVV.

This clone was detected only a few times. The chain couples TRBV29-1 to TRBJ1-1; TRBD1 matches at 7 bases. Germline CDR1 is SQVTM and CDR2 is ANQGSEA. Trimming removed 6 bases from V and 1 base from J; junction bases left unmatched: 2. The CDR3 runs 12 residues. CDR3 nucleotide sequence: TGCAGCGTGCGACAGGGGAACACTGAAGCTTTCTTT. It encodes CSVRQGNTEAFF.

The J gene is TRBJ2-7, the V gene TRBV28, with TRBD1 identical over 9 bases. The V segment lost 6 bases and the J segment 1 base; nucleotides outside the gene matches: 7. This CDR3 region has 15 residues. Germline values: CDR1 MDHEN, CDR2 SYDVKM. The CDR3 coding sequence is TGTGCCAGCAGAACAGGGGGCAGAGGGTCCTACGAGCAGTACTTC. Translated, it gives CASRTGGRGSYEQYF. The variable domain in full, with the rest retrieved from reference TRBV28 and TRBJ2-7, is DVKVTQSSRYLVKRTGEKVFLECVQDMDHENMFWYRQDPGLGLRLIYFSYDVKMKEKGDIPEGYSVSREKKERFSLILESASTNQTSMYLCASRTGGRGSYEQYFGPGTRLTVT.

In its sample, this clone was seen a few times. The chain employs TRBV5-1 and TRBJ1-2; 9 positions match TRBD1. CDR3 size: 13 residues. From germline, CDR1 is SGHRS and CDR2 YFSETQ. After removal of 5 bases from V and 7 bases from J, the junction contained 6 bases not matched to a gene. For the CDR3, the DNA is TGCGCCAGCAGGAGCGGGACAGGGCCTGGCTACACCTTC. It yields the protein CASRSGTGPGYTF.

The chain's CDR3 is CASSSTGTGGSETQYF. DNA of the CDR3: TGCGCCAGCAGCTCGACCGGGACAGGGGGCTCAGAGACCCAGTACTTC. V usage is TRBV5-1 and J usage is TRBJ2-5; 12 nucleotides line up with TRBD1. The V and J ends lost 3 bases and 4 bases, in that order; junction bases with no gene match: 7. The CDR3 covers 16 residues. Germline-derived CDR1 and CDR2 are SGHRS and YFSETQ.

The chain has TRBV28 and TRBJ2-7; 11 bases are shared with TRBD2. Trimming removed 8 bases from V and 2 bases from J; junction bases left unmatched: 11. This CDR3 is built from 16 residues. CDR1 and CDR2 (germline): MDHEN, SYDVKM. DNA of the CDR3: TGTGCCAGCTTGCTAGCGGGAGGTCCCCCAACCTACGAGCAGTACTTC. It encodes CASLLAGGPPTYEQYF.

The chain joins TRBV4-2 to TRBJ2-6; tentative D call: TRBD1 (6 bases). V was clipped by 4 bases and J by 0 bases, with 25 bases between them. The CDR3 is made up of 21 amino acids. Germline V gene sequence: CDR1 LGHNA, CDR2 YNFKEQ. The CDR3 DNA sequence: TGTGCCAGCAGCCCCAGGCCCGCAATACAGGGTGGTAGCTCTGGGGCCAACGTCCTGACTTTC. This codes for CASSPRPAIQGGSSGANVLTF.

This clone was observed a handful of times. The chain recombines TRBV5-4 with TRBJ2-7; D perhaps matches TRBD1 (5 bases). CDR3 length: 14 residues. The germline gives CDR1 SGHNT, CDR2 YYREEE (reference sequence). Trimming cost V 0 bases and J 0 bases, with 7 bases left between them. CDR3 amino acids: CASSLEDNSYEQYF. The DNA for the CDR3 is TGTGCCAGCAGCTTGGAGGACAACTCCTACGAGCAGTACTTC.

CDR3 DNA sequence: TGTGCCAGCAGCTATGCGGGGGGCCGGGAGACCCAGTACTTC. Amino acids: CASSYAGGRETQYF. The chain couples TRBV5-6 to TRBJ2-5, with 8 bases aligning to TRBD2. CDR1 is SGHDT, CDR2 YYEEEE, per germline. The CDR3 has 14 residues. V lost 3 bases, J lost 5 bases, and 6 bases stayed unmatched.

The V and J genes are TRBV7-8 and TRBJ2-5; possible D gene TRBD1, 5 bases. Near its end, the DNA agrees better with TRBJ2-7, so the J call may be wrong. The CDR3 has 13 amino acids. The V gene's germline CDR1 is SGHVS and CDR2 FQNEAQ. DNA for the CDR3: TGTGCCAGCAGCCTTAGACAGACCTACGAGCAGTACTTC. It translates to CASSLRQTYEQYF.

This clone was recorded a few times. The chain links TRBV28 to TRBJ2-7, with 12 bases aligning to TRBD2. Germline V CDR1 and CDR2: MDHEN, SYDVKM. The CDR3 extends over 16 amino acids. The V and J ends lost 7 bases and 6 bases, in that order; junction bases with no gene match: 13. CDR3 region: CASTLDRTSGTLEQYF. The CDR3 DNA reads as TGTGCCAGCACCCTTGACCGGACTAGCGGGACCCTCGAGCAGTACTTC. The entire variable domain, with the rest obtained from reference TRBV28 and TRBJ2-7, is as follows: DVKVTQSSRYLVKRTGEKVFLECVQDMDHENMFWYRQDPGLGLRLIYFSYDVKMKEKGDIPEGYSVSREKKERFSLILESASTNQTSMYLCASTLDRTSGTLEQYFGPGTRLTVT.

The genes are TRBV7-6 and TRBJ2-7; 8 positions match TRBD1. The CDR3 has 13 amino acids. Germline V CDR1 and CDR2: SGHVS, FNYEAQ. V shed 5 bases, J shed 4 bases, and the junction held 4 bases outside the gene matches. CDR3 sequence reads: CASSLWTGYEQYF. The CDR3 coding sequence is TGTGCCAGCAGCCTGTGGACAGGGTACGAGCAGTACTTC.

This chain links TRBV6-6 with TRBJ1-2; perhaps TRBD1 as D (6 bases). V was pared by 3 bases and J by 0 bases, with 11 bases between. Germline values: CDR1 MNHNY, CDR2 SVGAGI (reference sequence). CDR3 length: 15 residues. CDR3 coding DNA: TGTGCCAGCAGTTATAGCCAGGGGACTAACTATGGCTACACCTTC. This sequence encodes CASSYSQGTNYGYTF.

The chain is built from TRBV6-5 and TRBJ2-5, with D perhaps TRBD2 (6 bases). The DNA end is a closer match to TRBJ2-7, so the J assignment may be wrong. CDR3 length: 13 amino acids. Germline CDR1 is MNHEY and CDR2 is SVGAGI. The CDR3 region has the DNA TGTGCCAGCAGTTACTCGGAGGGCTACGAGCAGTACTTC. It encodes CASSYSEGYEQYF.

This chain joins TRBV19 and TRBJ1-1; D gene unclear. CDR3 length: 14 residues. V was trimmed by 3 bases and J by 5 bases, leaving 13 bases between them. Germline V lookup: CDR1 LNHDA, CDR2 SQIVND (reference sequence). As DNA, the CDR3 is TGTGCCAGTAGTATCTTTCTCCCGGGTACTGAAGCTTTCTTT. It codes for CASSIFLPGTEAFF.

The chain couples TRBV10-3 to TRBJ2-5; 8 bases align to TRBD2. This CDR3 has 15 residues. CDR1 and CDR2 (germline): ENHRY, SYGVKD. The ends lost 3 bases at V and 5 bases at J; junction bases unmatched: 8. CDR3: CAISEQAGVWETQYF. The CDR3 nucleotides read TGTGCCATCAGTGAACAAGCGGGAGTGTGGGAGACCCAGTACTTC.

The chain recombines TRBV5-6 with TRBJ1-1; D is uncertain. The length of the CDR3 is 13 residues. Germline CDR1 SGHDT, CDR2 YYEEEE. Trimming left V 0 bases short and J 0 bases short, with 3 bases between. This CDR3 is CASSLVMNTEAFF. DNA for the CDR3: TGTGCCAGCAGCTTGGTAATGAACACTGAAGCTTTCTTT.

This rearrangement joins TRBV2 to TRBJ2-3; D gene unclear. This CDR3 comprises 13 residues. Looked up from germline, CDR1 is SNHLY and CDR2 is FYNNEI. V was pared by 5 bases and J by 5 bases, with 11 bases between. CDR3 nucleotide sequence: TGTGCCAGCAGTCCGTCGCTAGTAGATACGCAGTATTTT. Protein: CASSPSLVDTQYF.